This T cell receptor beta chain stems from a study of vaccination and CD4 T cells after COVID-19. CDR3 size: 15 residues. Per the germline V gene, CDR1 is DFQATT and CDR2 is SNEGSKA (reference sequence). The junction had 4 bases not matched to a gene; V was cut back by 1 base and J by 0 bases. TCRdb redid the calling of the PCR reads with MiXCR, one entry per CDR3 protein. The sample yields roughly 18,000 distinct CDR3 sequences, around 62% seen once. The TCR sequence derives from a human donor who had recovered from COVID-19. The chain combines TRBV20-1 with TRBJ2-3; 7 bases fit TRBD1. Source: CD4+ T cells from blood, taken before SARS-CoV-2 vaccination. The CDR3 nucleotides read TGCAGTGCTAGAGGACAGGGCATGAGCACAGATACGCAGTATTTT. Translation gives CSARGQGMSTDTQYF.